This T cell receptor beta chain is drawn from a study of blood T cells in healthy people across ages. As for the study in general: Template switching picked up about one barcoded beta molecule for each two T cells.

In the case of this clonotype: Its antigen is currently unknown.

Whole-study findings and limits: Versus aged donors, long-lived donors had higher diversity and more naive CD4+ cells. Per-million-T-cell TCR beta diversity fell roughly linearly with age.

Trimming stripped 2 bases from V and 3 bases from J, with 9 bases between. The germline V gene encodes CDR1 DFQATT and CDR2 SNEGSKA (reference sequence). The CDR3 is made up of 13 amino acids. Combining a sample-barcoded 5' primer with a J-beta primer mix, a second PCR ran for 7 to 11 cycles. TCRdb reprocessed the 5' RACE reads via MiXCR and lists one record per CDR3 protein. The sample includes around 1.7 million distinct CDR3 sequences, roughly 27% of them seen just once. Donation came from healthy Caucasian individuals in Russia who were aged about 6 to 100. The TCR originated in a woman in her twenties or thirties in good health. The sequenced sample was blood. V usage is TRBV20-1 and J usage is TRBJ2-3; D possibly corresponds to TRBD1 (6 bases). CDR3 sequence reads: CSARPRGTDTQYF. The CDR3 region has the DNA TGCAGTGCTAGACCCAGGGGAACAGATACGCAGTATTTT.